The T cell receptor beta chain described here comes from a study of immune evolution from preneoplasia to lung adenocarcinoma. The V and J ends lost 7 bases and 7 bases, in that order; junction bases with no gene match: 5. The CDR3 has 15 amino acids. CDR1 is SGDLS and CDR2 is YYNGEE in the germline V gene. Profiled with immunoSEQ multiplex PCR; TCRdb holds only in-frame clones, not every one. The table has roughly 21,000 clones, about 79% seen once. Macro-dissection enriched premalignant or tumor cells before nucleic acid extraction. The chain recombines TRBV9 with TRBJ2-2; 15 nucleotides align to TRBD2. The sample consisted of FFPE invasive lung adenocarcinoma tissue. The receptor comes from a person in their 60s with lung adenocarcinoma. The CDR3 region is CASGSGLAGGGELFF. The CDR3 coding sequence is TGTGCCAGCGGCTCGGGACTAGCGGGAGGCGGGGAGCTGTTTTTT. Using reference TRBV9 and TRBJ2-2 for the parts outside the CDR3, the full variable domain is DSGVTQTPKHLITATGQRVTLRCSPRSGDLSVYWYQQSLDQGLQFLIQYYNGEERAKGNILERFSAQQFPDLHSELNLSSLELGDSALYFCASGSGLAGGGELFFGEGSRLTVL.